A single T cell receptor beta chain is shown here with its context. The target antigen is unknown. This entry comes from a study of cytomegalovirus exposure and HLA in healthy donors. General study results and limits: The authors confirmed in vitro that three CMV-associated chains were specific for CMV antigens. Most TCRs appeared rarely, but some public TCRs recurred in many donors. Later analysis identified over 15,000 TCR beta sequences associated with HLA alleles, using a false discovery rate threshold of 0.05.

Trimming pared 1 base from V and 3 bases from J, leaving 27 bases between. Germline CDR1 reads SGHTA; CDR2 reads FQGTGA. The CDR3 covers 20 residues. The PCR employed 60 Vbeta primers together with 13 Jbeta primers. Only in-frame clones appear in the TCRdb table, and some are missing; sequencing was by immunoSEQ multiplex PCR. In the table there are 80,000 to 95,000 clones, approximately 70% of which are singletons. This clonotype was obtained from a woman between 45 and 65 years old in good health and CMV-seropositive. The specimen was PBMCs. The genes are TRBV7-3 and TRBJ2-5, with D perhaps TRBD2 (6 bases). CDR3 nucleotides: TGTGCCAGCAGCTTAATGATGGAGGAGGGGACCGGGACGACGAAAGAGACCCAGTACTTC. Translation gives CASSLMMEEGTGTTKETQYF.